These T cell receptor beta chains were read from a single sample in a study of T cell clones after liver transplantation. The protocol was immunoSEQ multiplex PCR, while the TCRdb copy is restricted to in-frame clones and leaves out a portion. The table has 68,000 or so clones, about four fifths seen once. The sample in question was CD4+ T cells from blood, obtained before liver transplant. The receptors here all came from a human donor who received a liver transplant. Each CDR3 is given with its conserved first and last residue. Fields, in order: clone size, D gene, V gene, J gene, CDR3 protein, CDR3 DNA. A D gene is named only where the DNA matches it firmly. Some rows have no size entry. The others give once, few or many, or a class for an expanded clone.

.	.	TRBV7-9	TRBJ2-7	CASSLALPSYEQYF	TGTGCCAGCAGCTTAGCGCTCCCATCTTACGAGCAGTACTTC
.	TRBD1	TRBV5-1	TRBJ2-5	CASSLEPQGVGETQYF	TGCGCCAGCAGCTTGGAGCCCCAGGGGGTGGGAGAGACCCAGTACTTC
.	.	TRBV21-1	TRBJ1-5	CASSKSGRVALNQPQHF	TGTGCCAGCAGCAAATCGGGCAGGGTGGCCCTTAATCAGCCCCAGCATTTT
.	.	TRBV28	TRBJ1-1	CASSLSRQTGFF	TGTGCCAGCAGTTTATCTCGACAGACCGGTTTCTTT
.	.	TRBV6-6	TRBJ2-7	CASRTDRYEQYF	TGTGCCAGTCGGACAGACCGCTACGAGCAGTACTTC
.	.	TRBV7-9	TRBJ1-1	CASSLDKGGHAFF	TGTGCCAGCAGCTTAGATAAGGGCGGGCACGCTTTCTTT
few	.	TRBV6-1	TRBJ1-4	CASSSDPAREKLFF	TGTGCCAGCAGTTCGGACCCGGCCCGCGAAAAACTGTTTTTT
.	TRBD2	TRBV11-2	TRBJ2-3	CASSRGGPDTQYF	TGTGCCAGCAGCCGCGGGGGGCCAGATACGCAGTATTTT
.	.	TRBV18	TRBJ2-2	CASSSRLIRTNTGELFF	TGTGCCAGCTCATCCCGACTGATACGTACGAACACCGGGGAGCTGTTTTTT
.	.	TRBV7-2	TRBJ1-5	CASSLGGFSQPQHF	TGTGCCAGCAGCTTAGGTGGATTTAGTCAGCCCCAGCATTTT
.	.	TRBV6-1	TRBJ2-7	CASSEAWGNSYEQYF	TGTGCCAGCAGTGAAGCGTGGGGGAACTCCTACGAGCAGTACTTC
.	TRBD1	TRBV5-1	TRBJ1-3	CASSSQGADGNTIYF	TGCGCCAGCAGCTCACAGGGGGCGGACGGAAACACCATATATTTT
.	.	TRBV10-2	TRBJ1-1	CASMRAPLNTEAFF	TGCGCCAGCATGAGGGCACCGTTGAACACTGAAGCTTTCTTT
.	.	TRBV7-9	TRBJ2-3	CASSLSPRGPTDTQYF	TGTGCCAGCAGCTTATCCCCCCGAGGGCCCACAGATACGCAGTATTTT
.	.	TRBV28	TRBJ1-4	CASSLLRPTNEKLFF	TGTGCCAGCAGTTTATTAAGGCCAACTAATGAAAAACTGTTTTTT
.	.	TRBV19	TRBJ2-2	CASSSRPSNTGELFF	TGTGCCAGTAGTAGCCGACCGTCGAACACCGGGGAGCTGTTTTTT
.	TRBD1	TRBV4-3	TRBJ2-1	CASSQDMNRGLEQFF	TGCGCCAGCAGCCAAGATATGAACAGGGGGCTTGAGCAGTTCTTC
.	.	TRBV5-4	TRBJ2-3	CASSKGTQDTDTQYF	TGTGCCAGCAGCAAAGGGACTCAGGATACAGATACGCAGTATTTT
.	.	TRBV4-1	TRBJ1-1	CASSPRWRDTEAFF	TGCGCCAGCAGCCCGAGGTGGCGGGACACTGAAGCTTTCTTT
.	.	TRBV6-5	TRBJ1-1	CATQYLAEAFF	TGTGCCACCCAGTATCTTGCTGAAGCTTTCTTT
.	.	TRBV4-3	TRBJ1-3	CASSQDPDSGNTIYF	TGCGCCAGCAGCCAAGATCCTGACTCTGGAAACACCATATATTTT
.	.	TRBV28	TRBJ1-1	CATAEAFF	TGTGCCACCGCTGAAGCTTTCTTT
.	.	TRBV28	TRBJ2-3	CASSPWTAGKGDTQYF	TGTGCCAGCAGTCCCTGGACAGCCGGGAAGGGGGATACGCAGTATTTT
.	TRBD2	TRBV28	TRBJ2-5	CASSRGTSGEETQYF	TGTGCCAGCAGCCGGGGGACTAGCGGGGAAGAGACCCAGTACTTC
.	.	TRBV25-1	TRBJ1-1	CASSETFMNTEAFF	TGTGCCAGCAGTGAGACATTCATGAACACTGAAGCTTTCTTT
once	.	TRBV19	TRBJ1-1	CASSIGQYYVNTEAFF	TGTGCCAGTAGTATCGGACAGTACTATGTGAACACTGAAGCTTTCTTT
.	TRBD2	TRBV7-3	TRBJ2-3	CASSTGLARTDTQYF	TGTGCCAGCAGCACTGGACTAGCGAGAACAGATACGCAGTATTTT
few	.	TRBV27	TRBJ2-2	CASRGSDKRNTGELFF	TGTGCCAGCAGAGGGTCGGACAAAAGGAACACCGGGGAGCTGTTTTTT
.	.	TRBV19	TRBJ1-5	CASSIEPRRQGFLQPQHF	TGTGCCAGTAGTATAGAGCCCAGGCGTCAAGGGTTCCTTCAGCCCCAGCATTTT
.	.	TRBV28	TRBJ1-5	CASSLSGGRVYGNQPQHF	TGTGCCAGCAGTTTATCGGGGGGAAGGGTTTATGGCAATCAGCCCCAGCATTTT
.	TRBD2	TRBV6-1	TRBJ2-1	CASKRSGSSYNEQFF	TGTGCCAGCAAACGGAGCGGGAGCTCCTACAATGAGCAGTTCTTC
few	.	TRBV9	TRBJ1-1	CASSVTVNTEAFF	TGTGCCAGCAGCGTAACAGTGAACACTGAAGCTTTCTTT
once	.	TRBV6-1	TRBJ2-1	CASSDGRGPKSYNEQFF	TGTGCCAGCAGTGATGGCCGGGGGCCTAAGTCCTACAATGAGCAGTTCTTC
.	TRBD1	TRBV10-2	TRBJ1-1	CASSVWTGRTEAFF	TGCGCCAGCAGTGTCTGGACAGGGCGGACTGAAGCTTTCTTT
.	TRBD1	TRBV10-3	TRBJ2-1	CAIKDRAAYNEQFF	TGTGCCATCAAGGACAGGGCTGCCTACAATGAGCAGTTCTTC
.	TRBD1	TRBV11-3	TRBJ2-1	CASSSTRTGNEQFF	TGTGCCAGCAGTTCCACCCGGACAGGGAATGAGCAGTTCTTC
few	.	TRBV28	TRBJ2-1	CASSPAGRGSFDNEQFF	TGTGCCAGCAGCCCGGCGGGCAGGGGCTCCTTTGACAATGAGCAGTTCTTC
.	.	TRBV5-1	TRBJ2-1	CASSLGSDSYNEQFF	TGCGCCAGCAGCTTGGGGAGCGACTCCTACAATGAGCAGTTCTTC
.	TRBD1	TRBV5-1	TRBJ1-4	CASSLNRGESEKLFF	TGCGCCAGCAGCTTAAACAGGGGCGAAAGCGAAAAACTGTTTTTT
.	TRBD1	TRBV27	TRBJ1-5	CASSPTGTGRQPQHF	TGTGCCAGCAGTCCCACCGGGACAGGTCGTCAGCCCCAGCATTTT
few	.	TRBV2	TRBJ2-5	CASSEPRGERETQYF	TGTGCCAGCAGTGAACCCAGGGGTGAACGAGAGACCCAGTACTTC
.	.	TRBV6-6	TRBJ2-1	CASSRGRNEQFF	TGTGCCAGCAGCAGGGGGAGGAATGAGCAGTTCTTC
.	.	TRBV2	TRBJ2-4	CASSERVAIAKNIQYF	TGTGCCAGCAGTGAAAGGGTGGCGATAGCCAAAAACATTCAGTACTTC
.	.	TRBV12-5	TRBJ2-7	CASGLGRVPYEQYF	TGTGCTAGTGGTTTGGGGCGGGTCCCATACGAGCAGTACTTC
once	.	TRBV9	TRBJ1-3	CASGRNSGNTIYF	TGTGCCAGCGGCCGAAACTCTGGAAACACCATATATTTT
.	.	TRBV5-4	TRBJ2-5	CASSSHGQETQYF	TGTGCCAGCAGCTCCCACGGACAAGAGACCCAGTACTTC
.	.	TRBV29-1	TRBJ2-7	CSVGSYEQYF	TGCAGCGTGGGTTCCTACGAGCAGTACTTC
.	.	TRBV28	TRBJ2-7	CASSSGVWRSSNEQYF	TGTGCCAGCAGTTCAGGGGTGTGGCGGTCCTCCAACGAGCAGTACTTC
.	.	TRBV10-3	TRBJ2-7	CAISESTISSYEQYF	TGTGCCATCAGTGAGTCGACAATTAGCTCCTACGAGCAGTACTTC
.	.	TRBV7-3	TRBJ2-3	CASSFGGRTDTQYF	TGTGCCAGCAGCTTTGGTGGGCGGACAGATACGCAGTATTTT
few	TRBD1	TRBV5-4	TRBJ1-1	CASTPTGMDTEAFF	TGTGCCAGCACCCCGACAGGGATGGACACTGAAGCTTTCTTT
.	.	TRBV11-1	TRBJ1-2	CASSPAGPNYGYTF	TGTGCCAGCTCCCCCGCGGGGCCGAACTATGGCTACACCTTC
.	.	TRBV11-2	TRBJ2-7	CASSLYREYYEQYF	TGTGCCAGCAGCTTGTACAGGGAATACTACGAGCAGTACTTC